The following is a T cell receptor (beta chain) sequence with its context. Antigen: not known. Antigen-specific CD4+ T cells expanded by the ViraFEST assay with viral peptide pools were then sequenced. Investigators separated out CD4+ T cells once less than 11 days of culture had passed. Nucleocapsid antibodies stayed negative before and after vaccination, showing no earlier SARS-CoV-2 infection. Cultures used 1.5 million to 2 million PBMC per well, approximately 9.7 IU/ml IL-2 and approximately 11 ug/ml peptides. Half of the medium was exchanged for IL-2 medium on both days 3 and 7. The source of the sample is a study of vaccination effects on CD4 cells after COVID-19. Findings and limits, study-wide: Both infection-induced and vaccine-induced clones contracted markedly at late post-vaccination timepoints. The study dataset contains few convalescent patients and includes no early post-infection timepoints.

Here immunoSEQ multiplex PCR was the method, and the copy in TCRdb shows in-frame clones only, minus some. The sample records 55,000 or so clones, roughly 70% being singletons. The source of this sequence is a human donor who received a COVID-19 vaccine. This material consisted of CD4+ T cells from PBMCs cultured with SARS-CoV-2 spike peptides, taken before COVID-19 vaccination.

CDR3 amino acids: CATSGAGDTQYF. In nucleotides, the CDR3 is TGTGCCACCAGTGGGGCGGGAGATACGCAGTATTTT. The J gene is TRBJ2-3, the V gene TRBV24-1, with D perhaps TRBD2 (5 bases). Germline assignment: CDR1 KGHDR and CDR2 SFDVKD. CDR3 length equals 12 residues. Trimming left V 5 bases short and J 5 bases short, with 7 bases between.